The 20 T cell receptor beta chains listed next were all sequenced from one sample in a study of graft-versus-host responses after intestinal transplantation. Their cognate antigens are unknown. Repertoires were generated with immunoSEQ multiplex PCR, while TCRdb's copy carries only in-frame clones and drops some. In the table there are about 38,000 clones, roughly 95% of which are singletons. The sequencing here drew on unstimulated CD4+ T cells sorted from spleen or lymph node cells, taken before transplant. These receptors originate from a human donor who was the organ donor for an intestinal transplant.

The chain recombines TRBV6-5 with TRBJ2-3, with no clear D. V was pared by 6 bases and J by 0 bases, with 10 bases between. CDR3 length equals 14 residues. The germline CDR1 and CDR2 sequences are MNHEY and SVGAGI. The CDR3 loop is CASRDLPSTDTQYF. The CDR3 coding sequence is TGTGCCAGCAGGGATCTACCAAGCACAGATACGCAGTATTTT.

This clone was detected a few times. One junction end does not reproduce the germline sequence, and a read error may be involved. The chain joins TRBV4-3 to TRBJ1-6; D unclear. The CDR3 has 14 amino acids. Germline V gives CDR1 LGHNA, CDR2 YSLEER. CDR3 bases: TGCGCCAGCAGCCAAGGAGAAAATAACTCACCCCTCCACTTT. It translates to CASSQGENNSPLHF.

The V call is TRBV7-2, the J call TRBJ2-5; no reliable D call. V was cut by 5 bases and J by 7 bases, with 14 bases left in between. Looked up from germline, CDR1 is SGHTA and CDR2 is FQGNSA. This CDR3 is 13 amino acids long. The CDR3 loop is CASSPAPGATQYF. The CDR3 nucleotides read TGTGCCAGCAGCCCAGCTCCGGGTGCGACCCAGTACTTC.

This sequence joins TRBV9 and TRBJ2-2; the D is unclear. CDR3 length: 12 residues. The germline CDR1 and CDR2 sequences are SGDLS and YYNGEE. The germline V and J ends were trimmed by 0 bases and 7 bases, with 4 bases remaining between them. The CDR3 is CASSVVYGELFF. DNA for the CDR3: TGTGCCAGCAGCGTAGTTTACGGGGAGCTGTTTTTT. Combining the CDR3 with reference TRBV9 and TRBJ2-2 gives the whole variable domain DSGVTQTPKHLITATGQRVTLRCSPRSGDLSVYWYQQSLDQGLQFLIQYYNGEERAKGNILERFSAQQFPDLHSELNLSSLELGDSALYFCASSVVYGELFFGEGSRLTVL.

The rearrangement links TRBV6-5 to TRBJ1-3; no reliable D call. The V gene's germline CDR1 is MNHEY and CDR2 SVGAGI. The V end lost 6 bases, the J end lost 0 bases, and 9 bases lay between the germline ends. The CDR3 has 14 amino acids. CDR3 DNA sequence: TGTGCCAGCAGCTTAAGCTCCTCTGGAAACACCATATATTTT. Its translation is CASSLSSSGNTIYF.

The V call is TRBV4-2, the J call TRBJ2-5; TRBD1 matches at 8 bases. The junction had 10 bases not matched to a gene; V was cut back by 5 bases and J by 11 bases. The CDR3 is made up of 13 amino acids. The germline CDR1 and CDR2 sequences are LGHNA and YNFKEQ. The CDR3 DNA reads TGTGCCAGCAGCGGACAGGGATGGAGGGAGCAGTACTTC. It codes for CASSGQGWREQYF.

V usage is TRBV10-3 and J usage is TRBJ2-7, with D maybe TRBD2 (5 bases). This CDR3 region has 12 residues. V was cut by 10 bases and J by 1 base, with 11 bases left in between. Germline values: CDR1 ENHRY, CDR2 SYGVKD. CDR3 DNA: TGTGCCACCCCATGGGAGTCCTACGAGCAGTACTTC. Protein sequence: CATPWESYEQYF.

This clone is a singleton in its sample. This rearrangement joins TRBV6-5 to TRBJ1-2; TRBD1 matches at 7 bases. The CDR3 has 13 amino acids. With V trimmed by 5 bases and J by 3 bases, 3 bases remained unmatched. Germline assignment: CDR1 MNHEY and CDR2 SVGAGI. Here the CDR3 reads CASSMRGHYGYTF. DNA of the CDR3: TGTGCCAGCAGTATGAGGGGGCACTATGGCTACACCTTC.

V usage is TRBV5-4 and J usage is TRBJ1-2, with TRBD1 identical over 10 bases. Germline-derived CDR1 and CDR2 are SGHNT and YYREEE (reference sequence). This CDR3 has 15 residues. Trimming at V came to 4 bases and at J to 5 bases, leaving 8 bases not matched to a gene. This CDR3 reads CASSIRDRGRYGYTF. CDR3 sequence (DNA): TGTGCCAGCAGCATCCGGGACAGGGGCCGTTATGGCTACACCTTC.

V is TRBV5-5 and J is TRBJ2-5; D is uncertain. V was clipped by 0 bases and J by 5 bases, with 11 bases between them. This CDR3 contains 14 residues. Germline loops: CDR1 SGHKS, CDR2 YYEKEE (reference sequence). CDR3 loop: CASSLGADGETQYF. In DNA, the CDR3 is TGTGCCAGCAGCTTGGGGGCGGACGGGGAGACCCAGTACTTC.

The chain recombines TRBV18 with TRBJ1-3, with 11 bases identical to TRBD1. Trimming took 6 bases from V and 0 from J; bases not matched to a gene: 7. The germline V gene encodes CDR1 KGHSH and CDR2 LQKENI. The CDR3 has 17 amino acids. The CDR3 DNA reads as TGTGCCAGCTCTACTCTGGGACAGGGGGTCTCTGGAAACACCATATATTTT. This sequence encodes CASSTLGQGVSGNTIYF.

This sequence joins TRBV5-4 and TRBJ1-2, with D unclear. The V end lost 0 bases, the J end lost 7 bases, and 7 bases lay between the germline ends. The germline gives CDR1 SGHNT, CDR2 YYREEE (reference sequence). This CDR3 spans 12 amino acids. The CDR3 region is CASSLGAGGYTF. CDR3 in DNA: TGTGCCAGCAGCTTGGGGGCGGGTGGCTACACCTTC.

The chain links TRBV5-4 to TRBJ2-5; TRBD2 matches 16 bases. Germline-derived CDR1 and CDR2 are SGHNT and YYREEE (reference sequence). There are 16 residues in the CDR3. J gave up 5 bases and V 3 bases, and 4 bases lay outside the gene matches. The CDR3 is CASSSGTSGGAETQYF. CDR3 bases: TGTGCCAGCAGCTCAGGGACTAGCGGGGGGGCGGAGACCCAGTACTTC.

The genes are TRBV2 and TRBJ1-4; TRBD1 agrees at 7 bases. The CDR3 runs 15 residues. J lost 1 base, V lost 8 bases, and 7 bases had no gene match. Germline-derived CDR1 and CDR2 are SNHLY and FYNNEI. The CDR3 sequence: CASRTGGQTNEKLFF. The DNA for the CDR3 is TGTGCCAGCCGGACAGGAGGCCAAACTAATGAAAAACTGTTTTTT.

V gene TRBV5-1 combines with J gene TRBJ1-4; TRBD1 matches 11 bases. The V and J ends lost 4 bases and 1 base, in that order; junction bases with no gene match: 0. Germline lookup yields CDR1 SGHRS and CDR2 YFSETQ. The CDR3 length is 15 residues. CDR3 sequence reads: CASSGTGGTNEKLFF. In DNA form, the CDR3 reads TGCGCCAGCAGCGGGACAGGGGGAACTAATGAAAAACTGTTTTTT. Using reference TRBV5-1 and TRBJ1-4 for the parts outside the CDR3, the full variable domain is KAGVTQTPRYLIKTRGQQVTLSCSPISGHRSVSWYQQTPGQGLQFLFEYFSETQRNKGNFPGRFSGRQFSNSRSEMNVSTLELGDSALYLCASSGTGGTNEKLFFGSGTQLSVL.

The chain carries TRBV10-2 and TRBJ2-7; 8 bases map to TRBD2. The CDR3 is made up of 20 amino acids. Trimming removed 2 bases from V and 2 bases from J; junction bases left unmatched: 20. In germline, CDR1 is WSHSY, CDR2 SAAADI. The CDR3 sequence is CASSELPFVNPRGETYEQYF. DNA of the CDR3: TGCGCCAGCAGTGAGCTCCCCTTCGTGAACCCGCGGGGGGAAACCTACGAGCAGTACTTC.

This sequence joins TRBV6-5 and TRBJ2-7, with 9 positions matching TRBD2. Germline CDR1 MNHEY, CDR2 SVGAGI. The CDR3 consists of 15 residues. With 5 bases clipped from V and 4 bases from J, the junction kept 9 bases outside the gene matches. CDR3 DNA sequence: TGTGCCAGCAGTCGAGGACTAGCGTGGGGGTACGAGCAGTACTTC. This encodes CASSRGLAWGYEQYF.

This sequence joins TRBV11-3 and TRBJ1-4; a possible D gene is TRBD1 (5 bases). CDR1 SGHNT and CDR2 YENEEA come from the germline V gene. The CDR3 sequence is 14 residues long. V was pared by 6 bases and J by 4 bases, with 12 bases between. CDR3 in DNA: TGTGCCAGCAGGGAACGGCAGGGTAATGAAAAACTGTTTTTT. It is translated as CASRERQGNEKLFF.

This chain links TRBV6-1 with TRBJ1-2; D not certain. CDR3 length: 14 residues. V dropped 6 bases and J dropped 2 bases, with 13 bases sitting between them. Germline CDR1 MNHNS, CDR2 SASEGT. In nucleotides, the CDR3 is TGTGCCAGCAGCGACCCGGGAGGGAACTATGGCTACACCTTC. Protein product: CASSDPGGNYGYTF.

This chain uses TRBV5-8 with TRBJ2-1; 13 bases match TRBD2. The CDR3 has 16 residues. The ends lost 4 bases at V and 2 bases at J; junction bases unmatched: 3. CDR1 and CDR2 (germline): SGHTS, YDEGEE. In DNA form, the CDR3 reads TGTGCCAGCAGCCTCGGACTAGCGGGGGCCTACAATGAGCAGTTCTTC. Translation: CASSLGLAGAYNEQFF.